The clone carrying this T cell receptor (beta chain) was seen at least ten times. The antigen is not known. The sample comes from a study of neurological immune-mediated disorders. TCRdb re-called the 5' RACE reads with MiXCR, one entry per CDR3 protein. The sample has approximately 87,000 distinct CDR3 sequences, less than 15% seen once. Study outcomes and limitations: In HTLV-1-associated myelopathy, TCR clonal expansion was greatest, and in multiple sclerosis it was least, below healthy controls.

The CDR3 sequence is 16 residues long. Germline values: CDR1 MNHEY, CDR2 SVGAGI. Trimming cost V 6 bases and J 4 bases; bases outside gene matches: 9. Blood bank volunteers in Maryland, USA, served as healthy controls. Unsorted libraries were prepared from 2 million PBMCs held at -80 C. Sequenced input: PBMCs. The chain employs TRBV6-5 and TRBJ2-7, with 13 bases aligning to TRBD2. The source of this sequence is a woman in her forties or fifties in good health. The CDR3 nucleotides read TGTGCCAGCAGCCCCCGACTAGCGGGGGGATGGTACGAGCAGTACTTC. Its translation: CASSPRLAGGWYEQYF.